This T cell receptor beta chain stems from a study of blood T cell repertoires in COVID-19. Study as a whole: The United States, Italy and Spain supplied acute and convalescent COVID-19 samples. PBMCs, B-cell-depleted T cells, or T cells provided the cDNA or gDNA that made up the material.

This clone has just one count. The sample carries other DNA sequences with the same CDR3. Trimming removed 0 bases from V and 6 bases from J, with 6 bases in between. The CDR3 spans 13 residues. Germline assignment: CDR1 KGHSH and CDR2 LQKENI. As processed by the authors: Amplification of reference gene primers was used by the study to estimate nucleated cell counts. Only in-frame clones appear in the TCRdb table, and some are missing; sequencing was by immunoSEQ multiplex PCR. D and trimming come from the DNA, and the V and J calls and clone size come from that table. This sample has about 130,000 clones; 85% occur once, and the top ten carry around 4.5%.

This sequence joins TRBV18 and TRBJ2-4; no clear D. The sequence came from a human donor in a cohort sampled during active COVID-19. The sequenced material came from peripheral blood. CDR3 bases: TGTGCCAGCTCACCACCCTCAGGAAACATTCAGTACTTC. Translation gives CASSPPSGNIQYF.